Presented here are 21 T cell receptor beta chains from one specimen sequenced in a study of OX40 agonist ivuxolimab in advanced cancers. Profiled with immunoSEQ multiplex PCR; TCRdb holds only in-frame clones, not every one. Of about 36,000 clones listed, approximately 80% are singletons. Sequences were derived from CD4+ or CD8+ T cells sorted from blood, sampled in a trial of the OX40 agonist ivuxolimab. The receptors were sampled from an adult with an advanced solid tumor such as melanoma, head and neck, liver or kidney cancer.

This clone was counted a single time. The chain couples TRBV28 to TRBJ2-7, with no clear D. The CDR3 is 12 amino acids. V lost 2 bases and J 3 bases, leaving 5 bases between the germline ends. Germline V gives CDR1 MDHEN, CDR2 SYDVKM. The CDR3 sequence: CASSLVSYEQYF. DNA for the CDR3: TGTGCCAGCAGTTTAGTCAGCTACGAGCAGTACTTC.

The rearrangement links TRBV7-3 to TRBJ1-1, with TRBD1 as a possible D gene (5 bases). This CDR3 comprises 14 residues. The ends were cut back, 8 bases at V and 5 bases at J, with 18 bases in the middle. CDR1 SGHTA and CDR2 FQGTGA come from the germline V gene. CDR3 region: CASSFGGGGTEAFF. The CDR3 DNA sequence: TGTGCCAGCTCTTTCGGCGGGGGAGGGACTGAAGCTTTCTTT.

This chain links TRBV6-1 with TRBJ2-3, with D possibly called TRBD1 or TRBD2 (6 bases each). The germline CDR1 and CDR2 sequences are MNHNS and SASEGT. Trimming removed 8 bases at V and 2 bases at J, with 17 bases between. The CDR3 covers 15 residues. For the CDR3, the DNA is TGTGCCAGCGTGAAACAGGGACTTATCACAGATACGCAGTATTTT. It translates to CASVKQGLITDTQYF.

This chain connects TRBV5-6 to TRBJ1-1; D not certain. The CDR3 contains 14 residues. V was shortened by 1 base and J by 4 bases, with 11 bases between the two germline ends. CDR1 is SGHDT and CDR2 is YYEEEE in the germline V gene. The CDR3 DNA reads as TGTGCCAGCAGCTTGATCTTTCGGGGCACTGAAGCTTTCTTT. Protein sequence: CASSLIFRGTEAFF.

This chain joins TRBV6-1 and TRBJ2-1; the D gene is possibly TRBD1 (5 bases). The germline CDR1 and CDR2 sequences are MNHNS and SASEGT. This CDR3 comprises 10 residues. The CDR3 spells CSTDYNEQFF. The CDR3 bases are TGTTCGACAGATTACAATGAGCAGTTCTTC.

The V gene is TRBV11-1, the J gene TRBJ1-2; D is undetermined. From germline, CDR1 is SGHAT and CDR2 FQDESV (reference sequence). The V end was cut by 5 bases, the J end by 4 bases, with 14 bases between. The CDR3 has 14 residues. The CDR3 coding sequence is TGTGCCAGCAGCCCGACGGGGTATCTCTATGGCTACACCTTC. It encodes CASSPTGYLYGYTF.

The chain combines TRBV5-6 with TRBJ2-2, with D perhaps TRBD2 (5 bases). The V gene lost 4 bases and the J gene lost 1 base, with 11 bases spanning the gap. Per germline, CDR1 SGHDT and CDR2 YYEEEE. The CDR3 consists of 15 residues. The CDR3: CASSRGWGNTGELFF. The CDR3 nucleotides read TGTGCCAGCAGCCGGGGTTGGGGGAACACCGGGGAGCTGTTTTTT.

V usage is TRBV7-9 and J usage is TRBJ2-5; D is uncertain. The CDR3 sequence is 13 residues long. The ends were cut back, 1 base at V and 7 bases at J, with 10 bases in the middle. Per germline, CDR1 SEHNR and CDR2 FQNEAQ (reference sequence). The CDR3 is CASSLGAEGTQYF. The CDR3 nucleotides read TGTGCCAGCAGCTTAGGGGCGGAAGGGACCCAGTACTTC. The full variable domain, its missing parts supplied by reference TRBV7-9 and TRBJ2-5, is DTGVSQNPRHKITKRGQNVTFRCDPISEHNRLYWYRQTLGQGPEFLTYFQNEAQLEKSRLLSDRFSAERPKGSFSTLEIQRTEQGDSAMYLCASSLGAEGTQYFGPGTRLLVL.

This clone was seen a single time. The chain joins TRBV10-1 to TRBJ2-7; 10 bases are a match to TRBD1. This CDR3 spans 15 amino acids. Germline values: CDR1 WNHNN, CDR2 SYGVQD (reference sequence). The ends lost 5 bases at V and 3 bases at J; junction bases unmatched: 7. The chain's CDR3 is CASSPDRGPNYEQYF. The CDR3 region has the DNA TGCGCCAGCAGTCCTGACAGGGGGCCTAACTACGAGCAGTACTTC.

This rearrangement joins TRBV2 to TRBJ2-3; 9 bases map to TRBD1. J was trimmed by 5 bases and V by 4 bases; bases with no gene match: 4. This CDR3 has 14 residues. The V gene's germline CDR1 is SNHLY and CDR2 FYNNEI. CDR3 bases: TGTGCCAGCAGTGCCGGGACAGGGTTAGATACGCAGTATTTT. Translating gives CASSAGTGLDTQYF. Full variable domain (remainder filled in from reference TRBV2 and TRBJ2-3): EPEVTQTPSHQVTQMGQEVILRCVPISNHLYFYWYRQILGQKVEFLVSFYNNEISEKSEIFDDQFSVERPDGSNFTLKIRSTKLEDSAMYFCASSAGTGLDTQYFGPGTRLTVL.

The chain links TRBV16 to TRBJ1-2; a possible D gene is TRBD1 (5 bases). Germline V gene sequence: CDR1 KGHSY, CDR2 FQNENV. This CDR3 comprises 14 residues. The V and J ends lost 4 bases and 7 bases respectively, with 16 bases between them. Written as DNA, the CDR3 is TGTGCCAGCAGCCCGGGGACCTCCGCGGGTGGCTACACCTTC. The encoded protein is CASSPGTSAGGYTF.

V usage is TRBV6-1 and J usage is TRBJ2-2; a weak D match, TRBD2 (5 bases). Germline assignment: CDR1 MNHNS and CDR2 SASEGT. This CDR3 contains 13 residues. The germline V and J ends were trimmed by 7 bases and 3 bases, with 9 bases remaining between them. The CDR3 nucleotides read TGTGCCAGCACGATGGGAGACACCGGGGAGCTGTTTTTT. Its translation: CASTMGDTGELFF.

The chain uses TRBV27 and TRBJ2-3; tentatively, D is TRBD2 (5 bases). Germline CDR1 MNHEY, CDR2 SMNVEV (reference sequence). Trimming took off 1 base at V and 1 base at J, with 12 bases between the two ends. The CDR3 is 16 residues long. The CDR3 coding sequence is TGTGCCAGCAGTTTATTTCCGGGGTGGGGCACAGATACGCAGTATTTT. Its protein product is CASSLFPGWGTDTQYF.

This sequence joins TRBV7-9 and TRBJ2-1; 8 bases map to TRBD1. Per the germline V gene, CDR1 is SEHNR and CDR2 is FQNEAQ (reference sequence). With 4 bases clipped from V and 8 bases from J, the junction kept 10 bases outside the gene matches. The CDR3 is made up of 15 amino acids. DNA for the CDR3: TGTGCCAGCAGCTCCCAGACAGGGACAGGATATGAGCAGTTCTTC. Translation gives CASSSQTGTGYEQFF. The full variable domain, with the rest looked up from reference TRBV7-9 and TRBJ2-1, is DTGVSQNPRHKITKRGQNVTFRCDPISEHNRLYWYRQTLGQGPEFLTYFQNEAQLEKSRLLSDRFSAERPKGSFSTLEIQRTEQGDSAMYLCASSSQTGTGYEQFFGPGTRLTVL.

The chain carries TRBV6-1 and TRBJ2-7; 10 nucleotides match TRBD1. The J segment lost 3 bases and the V segment lost 4 bases, leaving 6 bases of the junction unmatched. Germline-derived CDR1 and CDR2 are MNHNS and SASEGT. CDR3 length: 15 residues. In DNA, the CDR3 is TGTGCCAGCAGTGCGGGACAGGGGCTCAGCTACGAGCAGTACTTC. This encodes CASSAGQGLSYEQYF.

This clone appeared a few times. The chain recombines TRBV30 with TRBJ1-1; the D is unclear. Germline V gives CDR1 GTSNPN, CDR2 SVGIG (reference sequence). This CDR3 has 12 residues. V was shortened by 1 base and J by 1 base, with 4 bases between the two germline ends. This CDR3 reads CAWSGQNTEAFF. DNA of the CDR3: TGTGCCTGGAGTGGACAGAACACTGAAGCTTTCTTT.

This clone was detected a few times. The rearrangement uses TRBV28 and TRBJ1-5, with 10 positions matching TRBD1. The V gene end was trimmed by 6 bases and the J gene end by 7 bases; junction bases not matched to a gene: 24. Germline assignment: CDR1 MDHEN and CDR2 SYDVKM. The CDR3 is made up of 20 amino acids. CDR3 coding DNA: TGTGCCAGCAGCACACCCCTCCTAGAAACCGGGACAGGGGCGAGGCAGCCCCAGCATTTT. The encoded protein is CASSTPLLETGTGARQPQHF. Supplemented by reference TRBV28 and TRBJ1-5, the full variable domain reads DVKVTQSSRYLVKRTGEKVFLECVQDMDHENMFWYRQDPGLGLRLIYFSYDVKMKEKGDIPEGYSVSREKKERFSLILESASTNQTSMYLCASSTPLLETGTGARQPQHFGDGTRLSIL.

This clone occurred a few times. Different DNA sequences within this sample yield the same CDR3. The V and J genes are TRBV9 and TRBJ2-7, with 10 bases identical to TRBD1. With 3 bases clipped from V and 4 bases from J, the junction kept 1 base outside the gene matches. This CDR3 has 13 residues. Germline V gene sequence: CDR1 SGDLS, CDR2 YYNGEE. This chain's CDR3 is CASSGQGAYEQYF. The CDR3 DNA reads as TGTGCCAGCAGCGGACAGGGGGCATACGAGCAGTACTTC. The full variable domain, completed using reference TRBV9 and TRBJ2-7, is DSGVTQTPKHLITATGQRVTLRCSPRSGDLSVYWYQQSLDQGLQFLIQYYNGEERAKGNILERFSAQQFPDLHSELNLSSLELGDSALYFCASSGQGAYEQYFGPGTRLTVT.

The chain couples TRBV28 to TRBJ1-3; TRBD1 matches at 8 bases. The CDR3 runs to 16 residues. Germline lookup yields CDR1 MDHEN and CDR2 SYDVKM. V lost 5 bases to trimming and J lost 4 bases; unmatched junction nucleotides: 10. The CDR3 DNA follows: TGTGCCAGCAGTCCTTACCAGGGACAGGAGGGAAACACCATATATTTT. The encoded protein is CASSPYQGQEGNTIYF.

This sequence joins TRBV28 and TRBJ1-4, with unresolved D. CDR3 size: 12 residues. Germline loops: CDR1 MDHEN, CDR2 SYDVKM. Trimming took off 8 bases at V and 6 bases at J, with 10 bases between the two ends. The CDR3 region has the DNA TGTGCCAGCGGGAGTTGGGATGAAAAACTGTTTTTT. Amino acids: CASGSWDEKLFF.

The genes are TRBV21-1 and TRBJ2-7; the table assigns TRBD2, which was not confirmed against the DNA. TRBV21-1 is shown as a pseudogene. The CDR3 length is 19 residues. CDR3 protein: CASRPHNVRGGPSAYEQYF. CDR3 coding DNA: TGTGCCAGCAGACCACACAACGTTAGGGGGGGGCCGTCAGCCTACGAGCAGTACTTC.